The 31 T cell receptor beta chains below all came from one sample that was sequenced in a study of cytomegalovirus exposure and HLA in healthy donors. The PCR made use of 60 Vbeta and 13 Jbeta primers. Data came from immunoSEQ multiplex PCR; TCRdb stores just in-frame clones and leaves some out. The sample lists 120,000 or so clones; about 80% were seen once. What was sequenced was PBMCs. The receptors come from a man aged 30 to 39 in good health and CMV-seronegative.

This chain uses TRBV30 with TRBJ2-5; D ambiguous. Trimming removed 0 bases at V and 4 bases at J, with 3 bases between. The CDR3 contains 11 residues. Per the germline V gene, CDR1 is GTSNPN and CDR2 is SVGIG (reference sequence). CDR3: CAWSVLETQYF. CDR3 sequence (DNA): TGTGCCTGGAGTGTACTAGAGACCCAGTACTTC.

The rearrangement uses TRBV14 and TRBJ2-2, with 9 bases fitting TRBD2. The germline V gene encodes CDR1 SGHDN and CDR2 FVKESK. Trimming at V came to 3 bases and at J to 4 bases, leaving 9 bases not matched to a gene. This CDR3 has 17 residues. The CDR3 spells CASSHPGTSKGTGELFF. The CDR3, as DNA: TGTGCCAGCAGCCACCCCGGGACTAGCAAGGGCACCGGGGAGCTGTTTTTT.

This clone was counted once. The J gene is TRBJ2-7, the V gene TRBV5-1, with a possible D match to TRBD2 (5 bases). Germline lookup yields CDR1 SGHRS and CDR2 YFSETQ. The CDR3 sequence is 15 residues long. Trimming left V 5 bases short and J 1 base short, with 16 bases between. CDR3 nucleotide sequence: TGCGCCAGCAGGAGGGTTACACAGACATCCTACGAGCAGTACTTC. Translated: CASRRVTQTSYEQYF.

This sequence joins TRBV28 and TRBJ1-1; D is ambiguous. Trimming took 5 bases from V and 0 from J, leaving 13 bases between them. The germline V gene encodes CDR1 MDHEN and CDR2 SYDVKM. This CDR3 is 15 amino acids long. CDR3 sequence reads: CASSPPLSMNTEAFF. DNA of the CDR3: TGTGCCAGCAGTCCCCCCCTTTCTATGAACACTGAAGCTTTCTTT.

The J gene is TRBJ2-2, the V gene TRBV12-5; D may be TRBD1 (6 bases). V was trimmed by 0 bases and J by 5 bases, leaving 10 bases between them. Germline assignment: CDR1 LGHNT and CDR2 FRNRAP. The CDR3 has 15 residues. The CDR3 DNA follows: TGTGCTAGTGGTTTGGTTCTACAGGGAACCGGGGAGCTGTTTTTT. This codes for CASGLVLQGTGELFF.

The chain combines TRBV5-4 with TRBJ2-1; TRBD2 matches 12 bases. Germline V gene sequence: CDR1 SGHNT, CDR2 YYREEE (reference sequence). The junction had 5 bases not matched to a gene; V was cut back by 4 bases and J by 3 bases. The CDR3 runs to 16 residues. The CDR3 DNA is TGTGCCAGCAGCCCACTAGCGGGGGGCGTCTACAATGAGCAGTTCTTC. Its protein is CASSPLAGGVYNEQFF.

The V gene is TRBV2, the J gene TRBJ2-6; 8 bases map to TRBD2. This CDR3 has 15 amino acids. With 11 bases clipped from V and 4 bases from J, the junction kept 10 bases outside the gene matches. Germline CDR1 is SNHLY and CDR2 is FYNNEI. Here the CDR3 DNA reads TGTGCCTCCCGGGGGGGGCGTTCAGGGGCCAACGTCCTGACTTTC. Protein product: CASRGGRSGANVLTF.

This clone was recorded a few times. The chain is built from TRBV6-6 and TRBJ2-2; tentative D call: TRBD1 (6 bases). The CDR3 consists of 14 residues. The germline CDR1 and CDR2 sequences are MNHNY and SVGAGI (reference sequence). The V end was cut by 6 bases, the J end by 7 bases, with 15 bases between. CDR3 loop: CASRPRGSGGELFF. The CDR3 DNA is TGTGCCAGCAGGCCCAGGGGAAGCGGCGGGGAGCTGTTTTTT.

The rearrangement joins TRBV5-8 to TRBJ2-1; weak D call: TRBD1 (6 bases). The CDR3 is made up of 16 amino acids. Germline CDR1 SGHTS, CDR2 YDEGEE. V was shortened by 2 bases and J by 0 bases, with 12 bases between the two germline ends. The DNA for the CDR3 is TGTGCCAGCAGCTTAGGTACAGGGACCTCCTACAATGAGCAGTTCTTC. Protein: CASSLGTGTSYNEQFF.

This sequence joins TRBV27 and TRBJ1-5; TRBD1 might be the D (5 bases). CDR1 is MNHEY and CDR2 is SMNVEV in the germline V gene (reference sequence). Deletions cut 0 bases from V and 2 bases from J, with 11 bases between. This CDR3 region has 16 residues. The chain's CDR3 is CASSLSGVNGNQPQHF. In DNA, the CDR3 is TGTGCCAGCAGTTTATCAGGGGTGAACGGCAATCAGCCCCAGCATTTT.

This clone was observed a few times. The V and J genes are TRBV28 and TRBJ1-1; D is ambiguous. Germline V gene lookup returns CDR1 MDHEN and CDR2 SYDVKM. Trimming removed 4 bases at V and 1 base at J, with 13 bases between. The CDR3 sequence is 15 residues long. The CDR3: CASSSTPEGNTEAFF. CDR3 coding DNA: TGTGCCAGCAGTTCAACCCCTGAGGGGAACACTGAAGCTTTCTTT.

The chain uses TRBV15 and TRBJ2-7; D is possibly TRBD2 (6 bases). The CDR3 is 14 amino acids. Germline V lookup: CDR1 LNHNV, CDR2 YYDKDF (reference sequence). V lost 6 bases to trimming and J lost 3 bases, with 15 bases between them. CDR3 nucleotides: TGTGCCACCAGTCCAGCAGCGGGTGTCTACGAGCAGTACTTC. This codes for CATSPAAGVYEQYF.

The chain employs TRBV7-9 and TRBJ1-1, with D maybe TRBD1 (6 bases). Germline V gives CDR1 SEHNR, CDR2 FQNEAQ (reference sequence). The CDR3 runs 15 residues. V dropped 5 bases and J dropped 3 bases, with 16 bases sitting between them. The chain's CDR3 is CASSAPSSGDTEAFF. The CDR3 DNA reads TGTGCCAGCAGCGCCCCCTCCTCAGGGGACACTGAAGCTTTCTTT.

V is TRBV4-1 and J is TRBJ2-3; D is ambiguous. Trimming left V 0 bases short and J 6 bases short, with 4 bases between. The CDR3 totals 12 residues. Germline loops: CDR1 MGHRA, CDR2 YSYEKL. The CDR3 DNA is TGCGCCAGCAGCCAAGACTTGGATACGCAGTATTTT. This translates into CASSQDLDTQYF.

The chain couples TRBV11-1 to TRBJ1-6; D is perhaps TRBD1 (6 bases). The germline V and J ends were trimmed by 8 bases and 7 bases, with 18 bases remaining between them. CDR1 SGHAT and CDR2 FQDESV come from the germline V gene (reference sequence). The CDR3 consists of 15 residues. This CDR3 reads CASGGGTLGNSPLHF. CDR3 coding DNA: TGTGCCAGCGGAGGTGGGACACTGGGGAATTCACCCCTCCACTTT.

The chain joins TRBV28 to TRBJ1-6; tentative D call: TRBD1 (5 bases). Germline lookup yields CDR1 MDHEN and CDR2 SYDVKM. This CDR3 has 16 residues. Deletions cut 5 bases from V and 5 bases from J, with 16 bases between. The CDR3 is CASSLQLPGDNSPLHF. As DNA, the CDR3 is TGTGCCAGCAGTCTACAGCTCCCGGGGGATAATTCACCCCTCCACTTT.

The gene calls are TRBV7-2 and TRBJ2-3; TRBD2 agrees at 7 bases. The CDR3 is 15 residues long. CDR1 SGHTA and CDR2 FQGNSA come from the germline V gene. V gave up 1 base and J gave up 6 bases; unmatched junction bases: 7. CDR3 bases: TGTGCCAGCAGCTTAGTTGGGGGAGGGCGGGATACGCAGTATTTT. Its protein is CASSLVGGGRDTQYF.

The gene calls are TRBV5-1 and TRBJ1-2; D perhaps matches TRBD1 (5 bases). The germline V gene has CDR1 SGHRS and CDR2 YFSETQ. This CDR3 region has 13 residues. V lost 4 bases and J lost 7, with 14 bases in between. The CDR3 nucleotides are TGCGCCAGCAGCCCTTCGTCGGGGGGTGGCTACACCTTC. This translates into CASSPSSGGGYTF.

This chain connects TRBV6-5 to TRBJ2-7; tentative D call: TRBD1 (6 bases). CDR1 is MNHEY, CDR2 SVGAGI, per germline. The CDR3 covers 13 residues. Trimming removed 4 bases from V and 6 bases from J, with 13 bases in between. CDR3 sequence: CASSSGARGEQYF. Here the CDR3 DNA reads TGTGCCAGCAGTTCAGGGGCTCGGGGCGAGCAGTACTTC.

This clone appeared once. The J gene is TRBJ1-1, the V gene TRBV2; the match to TRBD1 covers 8 bases. V was pared by 6 bases and J by 4 bases, with 4 bases of the junction left unmatched. Germline assignment: CDR1 SNHLY and CDR2 FYNNEI. The CDR3 loop spans 13 amino acids. CDR3: CASSDRGITEAFF. In DNA form, the CDR3 reads TGTGCCAGCAGCGACAGGGGAATCACTGAAGCTTTCTTT.

The chain has TRBV27 and TRBJ2-1; 12 nucleotides match TRBD2. The CDR3 loop spans 15 amino acids. V was clipped by 5 bases and J by 7 bases; unmatched bases: 6. The V gene's germline CDR1 is MNHEY and CDR2 SMNVEV (reference sequence). The CDR3 nucleotides read TGTGCCAGCAGTCTTTACGGGACTAGCGGGAATGAGCAGTTCTTC. This translates into CASSLYGTSGNEQFF.

Here the CDR3 DNA reads TGTGCCAGCAGCGCCCGACAGGGGACGGGGACAGATACGCAGTATTTT. Its protein product is CASSARQGTGTDTQYF. The V and J genes are TRBV7-6 and TRBJ2-3; 8 bases fit TRBD1. The CDR3 runs 16 residues. The germline V gene encodes CDR1 SGHVS and CDR2 FNYEAQ. Germline trimming cut 5 bases from V and 3 bases from J; bases unmatched to any gene: 10.

This rearrangement joins TRBV27 to TRBJ2-2; 10 bases match TRBD1. J lost 3 bases, V lost 11 bases, and 9 bases had no gene match. Germline values: CDR1 MNHEY, CDR2 SMNVEV (reference sequence). The CDR3 extends over 15 amino acids. The CDR3 bases are TGTGCCGCGCCACCCGGGACAGGGGACACCGGGGAGCTGTTTTTT. Its translation is CAAPPGTGDTGELFF.

The chain employs TRBV5-4 and TRBJ2-1; 8 nucleotides agree with TRBD2. CDR1 is SGHNT and CDR2 is YYREEE in the germline V gene (reference sequence). The length of the CDR3 is 14 residues. The V gene end was trimmed by 4 bases and the J gene end by 6 bases; junction bases not matched to a gene: 6. CDR3 loop: CASSQGLVFNEQFF. For the CDR3, the DNA is TGTGCCAGCAGCCAGGGACTAGTCTTCAATGAGCAGTTCTTC.

The genes are TRBV19 and TRBJ2-7; weak D call: TRBD1 (6 bases). The V end lost 7 bases, the J end lost 2 bases, and 12 bases lay between the germline ends. CDR3 length: 13 amino acids. From germline, CDR1 is LNHDA and CDR2 SQIVND (reference sequence). DNA of the CDR3: TGTGCCAGTACCCCGGGACAAGCCTACGAGCAGTACTTC. It encodes CASTPGQAYEQYF.

In this sample, this clone turned up a few times. The rearrangement joins TRBV6-5 to TRBJ1-1; TRBD1 aligns across 7 bases. CDR1 is MNHEY, CDR2 SVGAGI, per germline. There are 13 residues in the CDR3. Trimming at V came to 6 bases and at J to 4 bases, leaving 5 bases not matched to a gene. The CDR3 here is CASRYRGPTEAFF. DNA of the CDR3: TGTGCCAGCAGATACAGGGGTCCCACTGAAGCTTTCTTT.

This sequence joins TRBV13 and TRBJ2-7; 7 bases align to TRBD1. Germline V lookup: CDR1 PRHDT, CDR2 FYEKMQ (reference sequence). The J segment lost 6 bases and the V segment lost 5 bases, leaving 7 bases of the junction unmatched. CDR3 size: 13 residues. CDR3: CASSLRTGAEQYF. CDR3 nucleotides: TGTGCCAGCAGCCTCCGGACAGGAGCCGAGCAGTACTTC.

The rearrangement joins TRBV10-2 to TRBJ1-1; D unresolved. V was clipped by 3 bases and J by 1 base, with 15 bases between them. This CDR3 region has 16 residues. Germline V gives CDR1 WSHSY, CDR2 SAAADI. CDR3: CASSDVAVDKNTEAFF. In DNA, the CDR3 is TGCGCCAGCAGTGATGTAGCGGTAGATAAGAACACTGAAGCTTTCTTT.

This chain connects TRBV19 to TRBJ2-5, with TRBD2 matching over 7 bases. J gave up 1 base and V 4 bases, and 3 bases lay outside the gene matches. This CDR3 contains 14 residues. CDR1 is LNHDA and CDR2 is SQIVND in the germline V gene (reference sequence). The chain's CDR3 is CASSNGGIQETQYF. DNA of the CDR3: TGTGCCAGTAGTAACGGGGGGATCCAAGAGACCCAGTACTTC.

This clone was detected once. J is TRBJ2-1 and V is TRBV14, with no clear D. Germline CDR1 is SGHDN and CDR2 is FVKESK. This CDR3 spans 13 amino acids. V lost 0 bases to trimming and J lost 4 bases, with 4 bases between them. The CDR3 DNA sequence: TGTGCCAGCAGCCAAGATCTTTACAATGAGCAGTTCTTC. Protein sequence: CASSQDLYNEQFF.

The J gene is TRBJ2-1, the V gene TRBV5-6; perhaps TRBD1 as D (5 bases). There are 13 residues in the CDR3. In germline, CDR1 is SGHDT, CDR2 YYEEEE. V was shortened by 2 bases and J by 4 bases, with 7 bases between the two germline ends. CDR3: CASSFRQYNEQFF. CDR3 sequence (DNA): TGTGCCAGCAGCTTTCGACAGTACAATGAGCAGTTCTTC. Using reference TRBV5-6 and TRBJ2-1 for the parts outside the CDR3, the full variable domain is DAGVTQSPTHLIKTRGQQVTLRCSPKSGHDTVSWYQQALGQGPQFIFQYYEEEERQRGNFPDRFSGHQFPNYSSELNVNALLLGDSALYLCASSFRQYNEQFFGPGTRLTVL.